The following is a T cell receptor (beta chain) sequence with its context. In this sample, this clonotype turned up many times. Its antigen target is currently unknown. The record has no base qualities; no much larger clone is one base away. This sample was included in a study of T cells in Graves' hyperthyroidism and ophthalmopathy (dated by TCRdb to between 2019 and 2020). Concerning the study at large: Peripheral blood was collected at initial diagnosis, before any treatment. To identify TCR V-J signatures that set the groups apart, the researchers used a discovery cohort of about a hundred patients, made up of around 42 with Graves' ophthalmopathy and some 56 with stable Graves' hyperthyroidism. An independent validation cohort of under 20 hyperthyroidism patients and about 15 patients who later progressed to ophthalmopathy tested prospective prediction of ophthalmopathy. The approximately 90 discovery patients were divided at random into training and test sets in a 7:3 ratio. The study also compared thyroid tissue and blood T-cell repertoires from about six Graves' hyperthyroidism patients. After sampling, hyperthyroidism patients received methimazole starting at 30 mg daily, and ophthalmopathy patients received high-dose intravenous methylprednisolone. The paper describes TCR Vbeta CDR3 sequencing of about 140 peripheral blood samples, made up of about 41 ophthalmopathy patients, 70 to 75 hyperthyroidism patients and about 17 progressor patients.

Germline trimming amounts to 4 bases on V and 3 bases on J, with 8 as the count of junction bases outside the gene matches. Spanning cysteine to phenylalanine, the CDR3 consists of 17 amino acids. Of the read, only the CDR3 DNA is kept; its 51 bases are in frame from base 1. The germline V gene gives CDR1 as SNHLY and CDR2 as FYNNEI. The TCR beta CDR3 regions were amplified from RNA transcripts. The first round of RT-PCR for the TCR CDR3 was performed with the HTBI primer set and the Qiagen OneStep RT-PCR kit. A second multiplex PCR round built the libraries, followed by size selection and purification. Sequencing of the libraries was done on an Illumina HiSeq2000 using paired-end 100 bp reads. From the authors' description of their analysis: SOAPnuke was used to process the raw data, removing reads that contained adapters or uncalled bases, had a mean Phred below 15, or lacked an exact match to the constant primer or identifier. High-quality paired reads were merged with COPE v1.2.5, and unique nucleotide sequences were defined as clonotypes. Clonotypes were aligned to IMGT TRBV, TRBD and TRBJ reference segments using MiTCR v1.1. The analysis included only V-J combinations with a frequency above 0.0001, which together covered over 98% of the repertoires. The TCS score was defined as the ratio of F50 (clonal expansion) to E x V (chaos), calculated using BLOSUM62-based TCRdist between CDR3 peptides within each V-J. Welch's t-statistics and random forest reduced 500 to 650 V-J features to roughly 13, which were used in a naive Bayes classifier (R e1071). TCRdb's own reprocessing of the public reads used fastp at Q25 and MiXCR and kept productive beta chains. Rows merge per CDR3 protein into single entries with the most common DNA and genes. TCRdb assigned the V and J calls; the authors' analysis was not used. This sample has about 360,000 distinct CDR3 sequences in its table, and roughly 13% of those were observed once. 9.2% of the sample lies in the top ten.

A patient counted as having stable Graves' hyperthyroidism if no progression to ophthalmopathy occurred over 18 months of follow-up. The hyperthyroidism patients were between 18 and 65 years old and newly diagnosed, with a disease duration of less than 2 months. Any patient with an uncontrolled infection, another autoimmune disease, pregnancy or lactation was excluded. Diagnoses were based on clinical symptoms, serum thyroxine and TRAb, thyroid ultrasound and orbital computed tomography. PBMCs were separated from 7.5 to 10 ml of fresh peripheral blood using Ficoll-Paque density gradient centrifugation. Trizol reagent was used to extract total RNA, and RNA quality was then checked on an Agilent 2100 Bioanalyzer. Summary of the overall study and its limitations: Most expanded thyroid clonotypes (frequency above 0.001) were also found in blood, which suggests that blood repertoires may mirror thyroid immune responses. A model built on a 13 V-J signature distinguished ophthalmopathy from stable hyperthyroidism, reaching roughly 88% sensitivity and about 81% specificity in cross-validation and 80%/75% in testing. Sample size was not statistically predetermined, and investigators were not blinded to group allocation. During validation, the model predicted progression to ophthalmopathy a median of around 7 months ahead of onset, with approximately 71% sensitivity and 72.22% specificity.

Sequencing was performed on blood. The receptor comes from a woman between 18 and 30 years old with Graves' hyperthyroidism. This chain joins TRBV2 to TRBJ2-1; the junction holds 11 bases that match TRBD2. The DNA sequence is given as TGTGCCAGCAGTGGCGTCATCGGGACTAGCGGCTACAATGAGCAGTTCTTC. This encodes CASSGVIGTSGYNEQFF.